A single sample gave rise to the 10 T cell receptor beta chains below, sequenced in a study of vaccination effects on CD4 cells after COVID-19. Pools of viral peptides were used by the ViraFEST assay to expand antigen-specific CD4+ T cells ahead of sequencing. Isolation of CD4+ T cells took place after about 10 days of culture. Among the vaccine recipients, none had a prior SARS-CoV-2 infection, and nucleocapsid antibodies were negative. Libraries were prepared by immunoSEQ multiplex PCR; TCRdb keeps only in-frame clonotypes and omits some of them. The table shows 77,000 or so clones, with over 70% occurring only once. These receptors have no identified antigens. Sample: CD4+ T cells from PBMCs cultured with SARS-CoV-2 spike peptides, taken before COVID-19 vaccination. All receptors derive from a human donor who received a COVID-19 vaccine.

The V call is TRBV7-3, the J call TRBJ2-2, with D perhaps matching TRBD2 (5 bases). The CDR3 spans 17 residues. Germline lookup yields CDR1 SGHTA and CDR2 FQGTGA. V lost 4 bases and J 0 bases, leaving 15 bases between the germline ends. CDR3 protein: CASSSNLGLANTGELFF. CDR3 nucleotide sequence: TGTGCCAGCAGCTCGAACCTAGGACTGGCGAACACCGGGGAGCTGTTTTTT. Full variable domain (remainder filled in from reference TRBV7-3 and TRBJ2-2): GAGVSQTPSNKVTEKGKYVELRCDPISGHTALYWYRQSLGQGPEFLIYFQGTGAADDSGLPNDRFFAVRPEGSVSTLKIQRTERGDSAVYLCASSSNLGLANTGELFFGEGSRLTVL.

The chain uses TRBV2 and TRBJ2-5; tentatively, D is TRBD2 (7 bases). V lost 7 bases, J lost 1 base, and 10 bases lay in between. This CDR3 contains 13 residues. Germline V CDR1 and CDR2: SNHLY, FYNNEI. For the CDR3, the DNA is TGTGCCAGCATCCGGGGGGCCCAAGAGACCCAGTACTTC. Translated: CASIRGAQETQYF.

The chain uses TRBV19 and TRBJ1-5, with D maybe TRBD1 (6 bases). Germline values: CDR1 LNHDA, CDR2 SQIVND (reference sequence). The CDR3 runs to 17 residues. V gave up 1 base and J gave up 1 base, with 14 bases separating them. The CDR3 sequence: CASSIGHGGPSNQPQHF. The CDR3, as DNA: TGTGCCAGTAGTATAGGGCATGGGGGCCCAAGCAATCAGCCCCAGCATTTT.

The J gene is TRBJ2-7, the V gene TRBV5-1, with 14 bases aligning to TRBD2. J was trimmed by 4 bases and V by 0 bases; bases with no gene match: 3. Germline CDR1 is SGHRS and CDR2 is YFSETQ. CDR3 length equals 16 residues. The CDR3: CASSLGLAGGPYEQYV. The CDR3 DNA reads TGCGCCAGCAGCTTGGGACTAGCGGGGGGGCCTTACGAGCAGTACGTC.

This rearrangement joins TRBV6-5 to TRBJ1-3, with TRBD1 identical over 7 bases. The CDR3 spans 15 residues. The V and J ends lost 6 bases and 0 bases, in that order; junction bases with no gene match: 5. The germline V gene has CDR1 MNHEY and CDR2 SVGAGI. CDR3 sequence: CASRAGTASGNTIYF. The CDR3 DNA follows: TGTGCCAGCAGGGCAGGGACAGCCTCTGGAAACACCATATATTTT.

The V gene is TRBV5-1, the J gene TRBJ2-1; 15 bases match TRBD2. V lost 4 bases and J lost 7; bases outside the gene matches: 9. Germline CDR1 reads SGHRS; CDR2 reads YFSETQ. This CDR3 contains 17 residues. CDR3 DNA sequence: TGCGCCAGCAGCCTAGGACTAGCGGGGGGGCCTGGAAATGAGCAGTTCTTC. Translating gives CASSLGLAGGPGNEQFF.

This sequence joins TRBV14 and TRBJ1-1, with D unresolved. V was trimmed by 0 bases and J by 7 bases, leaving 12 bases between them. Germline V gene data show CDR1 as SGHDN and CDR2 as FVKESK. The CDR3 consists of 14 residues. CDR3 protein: CASSQEARTSEAFF. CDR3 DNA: TGTGCCAGCAGCCAAGAAGCAAGAACAAGTGAAGCTTTCTTT.

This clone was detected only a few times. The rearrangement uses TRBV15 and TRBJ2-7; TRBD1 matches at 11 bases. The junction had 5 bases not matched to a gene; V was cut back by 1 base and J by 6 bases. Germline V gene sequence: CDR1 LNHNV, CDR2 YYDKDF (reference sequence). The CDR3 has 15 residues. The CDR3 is CATSRGDRGFGEQYV. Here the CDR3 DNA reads TGTGCCACCAGCAGAGGGGACAGGGGGTTTGGCGAGCAGTACGTC.

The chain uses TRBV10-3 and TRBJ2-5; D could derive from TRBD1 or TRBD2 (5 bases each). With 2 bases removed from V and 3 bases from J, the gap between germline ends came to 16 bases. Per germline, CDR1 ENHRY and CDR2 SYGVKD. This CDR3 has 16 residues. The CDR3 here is CAISEGLGRGEETQYF. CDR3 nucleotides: TGTGCCATCAGTGAGGGTCTAGGGAGAGGGGAAGAGACCCAGTACTTC.

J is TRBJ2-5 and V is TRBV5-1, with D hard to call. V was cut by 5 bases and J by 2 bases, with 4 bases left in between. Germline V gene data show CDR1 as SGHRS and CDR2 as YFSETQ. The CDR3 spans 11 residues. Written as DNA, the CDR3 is TGCGCCAGCAGAGATCAAGAGACCCAGTACTTC. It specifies CASRDQETQYF. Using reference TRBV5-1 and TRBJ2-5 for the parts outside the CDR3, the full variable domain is KAGVTQTPRYLIKTRGQQVTLSCSPISGHRSVSWYQQTPGQGLQFLFEYFSETQRNKGNFPGRFSGRQFSNSRSEMNVSTLELGDSALYLCASRDQETQYFGPGTRLLVL.